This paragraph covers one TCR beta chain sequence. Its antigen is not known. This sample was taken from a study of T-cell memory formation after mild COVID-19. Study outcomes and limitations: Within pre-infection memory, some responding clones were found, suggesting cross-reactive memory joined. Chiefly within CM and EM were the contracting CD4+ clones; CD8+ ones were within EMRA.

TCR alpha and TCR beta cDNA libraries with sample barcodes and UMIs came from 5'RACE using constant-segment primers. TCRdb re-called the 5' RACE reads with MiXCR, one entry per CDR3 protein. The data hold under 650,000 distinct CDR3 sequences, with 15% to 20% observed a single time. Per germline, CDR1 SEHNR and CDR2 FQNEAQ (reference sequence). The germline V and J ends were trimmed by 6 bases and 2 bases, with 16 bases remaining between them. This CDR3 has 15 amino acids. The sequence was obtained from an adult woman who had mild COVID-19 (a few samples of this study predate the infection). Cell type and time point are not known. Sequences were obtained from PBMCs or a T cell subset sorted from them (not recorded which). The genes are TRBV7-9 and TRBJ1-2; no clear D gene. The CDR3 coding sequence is TGTGCCAGCAGGCACCAGAATTCCCTAAACTATGGCTACACCTTC. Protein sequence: CASRHQNSLNYGYTF. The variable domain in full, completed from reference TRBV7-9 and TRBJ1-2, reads DTGVSQNPRHKITKRGQNVTFRCDPISEHNRLYWYRQTLGQGPEFLTYFQNEAQLEKSRLLSDRFSAERPKGSFSTLEIQRTEQGDSAMYLCASRHQNSLNYGYTFGSGTRLTVV.